The TCR beta chain described here comes from a study of identical twins. The study's findings and limits: Out-of-frame TCR alpha sharing observed in monozygotic twins exceeded model estimates. Insertions ran lower in abundant cord blood beta clonotypes, though not in memory repertoires.

On this clonotype itself: Its antigen is still unknown.

TCRdb re-called the 5' RACE reads with MiXCR, one entry per CDR3 protein. The data contain approximately 600,000 distinct CDR3 sequences, around a tenth of them singletons. Germline-derived CDR1 and CDR2 are MNHNS and SASEGT. The CDR3 has 16 residues. The V and J ends lost 8 bases and 5 bases, in that order; junction bases with no gene match: 15. The same data also went into a second study, on yellow fever vaccine responses in identical twins.

The receptor comes from a woman between 18 and 29 years old in good health. The chain has TRBV6-1 and TRBJ2-3; 8 bases are shared with TRBD2. The sequenced sample consisted of PBMCs. CDR3: CASLHSPRGGGDTQYF. CDR3 bases: TGTGCCAGCCTACACTCTCCCCGGGGGGGCGGAGATACGCAGTATTTT.